This TCR beta chain was sequenced in a study of cytomegalovirus exposure and HLA in healthy donors. The CDR3 sequence is 14 residues long. Germline CDR1 MNHEY, CDR2 SMNVEV (reference sequence). Between the trimmed V and J ends, which lost 2 bases and 4 bases, there was a span of 12 bases. PCR used 60 Vbeta primers and 13 Jbeta primers. Assay: immunoSEQ multiplex PCR; the TCRdb copy retains only in-frame clones and omits some. The sample lists about 200,000 clones, 79% occurring once. The sample taken for sequencing was PBMCs. The rearrangement links TRBV27 to TRBJ2-7, with D maybe TRBD2 (5 bases). The clonotype was recovered from a woman in her twenties or thirties in good health and CMV-seropositive. DNA of the CDR3: TGTGCCAGCAGTTTAGGTTTAGAGGGTTACGAGCAGTACTTC. Residues: CASSLGLEGYEQYF.